The 22 T cell receptor beta chains below all came from one sample that was sequenced in a study of T-cell reconstitution after alpha-beta-depleted transplantation in children. Molecular barcoding with unique molecular identifiers was used for the TCRbeta library. TCRdb used MiXCR to reprocess the PCR reads, holding one entry per CDR3 protein. The table lists about 200,000 distinct CDR3 sequences, roughly a sixth of them singletons. This specimen consisted of PBMCs, mostly from graft donor cells, obtained 360 days after TCRalphabeta/CD19-depleted stem cell transplant. The receptors were gathered from a male patient aged 2-9 years who had a stem cell transplant for acute lymphoblastic leukemia, so the T cells may come from the graft donor.

In this sample, this clonotype turned up a few times. The chain uses TRBV7-8 and TRBJ1-2, with 9 bases lining up with TRBD1. Germline values: CDR1 SGHVS, CDR2 FQNEAQ. Trimming at V came to 5 bases and at J to 6 bases, leaving 7 bases not matched to a gene. The CDR3 covers 14 residues. DNA for the CDR3: TGTGCCAGCAGCCGAACGGGACAGGGTCATGGCTACACCTTC. The encoded protein is CASSRTGQGHGYTF.

The chain uses TRBV3-1 and TRBJ2-4; 8 bases are shared with TRBD1. V lost 8 bases and J lost 0; bases outside the gene matches: 15. Germline lookup yields CDR1 LGHDT and CDR2 YNNKEL (reference sequence). The CDR3 loop spans 18 amino acids. As DNA, the CDR3 is TGTGCCAGCTGCGGCGTGGACAGGGACCGTAAAGCCAAAAACATTCAGTACTTC. This encodes CASCGVDRDRKAKNIQYF.

This clonotype came up a few times. The gene calls are TRBV7-9 and TRBJ1-4; TRBD1 is a possible D gene (5 bases). Between the trimmed V and J ends, which lost 6 bases and 1 base, there was a span of 18 bases. The germline gives CDR1 SEHNR, CDR2 FQNEAQ (reference sequence). The CDR3 totals 17 residues. The CDR3 DNA follows: TGTGCCAGCAGACCTCTGGGGGTAGGAGGAACTAATGAAAAACTGTTTTTT. It codes for CASRPLGVGGTNEKLFF.

For the CDR3, the DNA is TGTGCCAGCAGGGGGTATTCCTACGAGCAGTACTTC. Protein: CASRGYSYEQYF. The rearrangement links TRBV27 to TRBJ2-7; D is undetermined. Deletions cut 6 bases from V and 1 base from J, with 7 bases between. Germline V gene lookup returns CDR1 MNHEY and CDR2 SMNVEV (reference sequence). This CDR3 has 12 amino acids.

CDR3 in amino acids: CASTLTGGEGYGYTF. The CDR3 DNA is TGTGCCAGCACCCTGACAGGGGGCGAGGGCTATGGCTACACCTTC. The chain carries TRBV12-3 or TRBV12-4 and TRBJ1-2; TRBD1 aligns across 10 bases. After removal of 7 bases from V and 4 bases from J, the junction contained 9 bases not matched to a gene. The CDR3 runs to 15 residues.

This chain uses TRBV6-1 with TRBJ1-2; a weak D match, TRBD1 (5 bases). Germline-derived CDR1 and CDR2 are MNHNS and SASEGT. The CDR3 is made up of 15 amino acids. The V gene lost 2 bases and the J gene lost 1 base, with 11 bases spanning the gap. CDR3 sequence (DNA): TGTGCCAGCAGTGAAAGAGGGGTGGTTAACTATGGCTACACCTTC. It yields the protein CASSERGVVNYGYTF.

The chain employs TRBV5-1 and TRBJ1-1, with 10 bases lining up with TRBD1. V shed 4 bases, J shed 1 base, and the junction held 4 bases outside the gene matches. From germline, CDR1 is SGHRS and CDR2 YFSETQ. This CDR3 has 15 amino acids. The DNA for the CDR3 is TGCGCCAGCAGCGGGGACAGGGGATGGAACACTGAAGCTTTCTTT. Translation: CASSGDRGWNTEAFF.

This clonotype was seen only a few times. DNA of the CDR3: TGCAGCACAGGGCCAGATACGCAGTATTTT. Protein: CSTGPDTQYF. The chain has TRBV29-1 and TRBJ2-3; a possible D gene is TRBD1 (6 bases). The CDR3 extends over 10 amino acids. CDR1 SQVTM and CDR2 ANQGSEA come from the germline V gene. Trimming stripped 8 bases from V and 4 bases from J, with 7 bases between.

The rearrangement joins TRBV3-1 to TRBJ2-5, with a weak D call TRBD2 (5 bases). Looked up from germline, CDR1 is LGHDT and CDR2 is YNNKEL (reference sequence). V lost 7 bases, J lost 5 bases, and 11 bases lay in between. The CDR3 has 12 residues. The CDR3 reads CASTSTGETQYF. The CDR3 coding sequence is TGTGCCAGCACCTCAACGGGGGAGACCCAGTACTTC.

The chain recombines TRBV6-2 or TRBV6-3 with TRBJ2-2; TRBD2 matches 14 bases. The CDR3 runs to 18 residues. Germline assignment: CDR1 MNHEY and CDR2 SVGEGT. Unmatched junction bases numbered 4, after V lost 4 bases and J lost 0 bases. The CDR3 reads CASSWGLAGATNTGELFF. The CDR3 coding sequence is TGTGCCAGCAGTTGGGGACTAGCGGGGGCCACGAACACCGGGGAGCTGTTTTTT.

This chain joins TRBV12-3 or TRBV12-4 and TRBJ2-1; either TRBD1 or TRBD2 may supply D (5 bases each). The CDR3 is made up of 15 amino acids. V was shortened by 2 bases and J by 5 bases, with 13 bases between the two germline ends. CDR3 sequence (DNA): TGTGCCAGCAGTTTACCGATGGGGACCCACAATGAGCAGTTCTTC. Protein: CASSLPMGTHNEQFF.

This chain connects TRBV5-1 to TRBJ2-5; D is undetermined. This CDR3 has 13 amino acids. V lost 6 bases and J lost 5, with 14 bases in between. CDR1 is SGHRS, CDR2 YFSETQ, per germline. This CDR3 is CASIGPPRETQYF. The CDR3, as DNA: TGCGCCAGCATCGGCCCCCCGCGGGAGACCCAGTACTTC. The full variable domain, with the rest looked up from reference TRBV5-1 and TRBJ2-5, is KAGVTQTPRYLIKTRGQQVTLSCSPISGHRSVSWYQQTPGQGLQFLFEYFSETQRNKGNFPGRFSGRQFSNSRSEMNVSTLELGDSALYLCASIGPPRETQYFGPGTRLLVL.

DNA of the CDR3: TGTGCCAGCAGTAGCGCGACAGTTAACACTGAAGCTTTCTTT. Translated, it gives CASSSATVNTEAFF. The chain employs TRBV28 and TRBJ1-1, with D maybe TRBD1 (5 bases). This CDR3 spans 14 amino acids. With 5 bases removed from V and 2 bases from J, the gap between germline ends came to 12 bases. CDR1 and CDR2 (germline): MDHEN, SYDVKM.

This chain uses TRBV12-3 or TRBV12-4 with TRBJ2-3, with D tentatively TRBD1 (5 bases). There are 19 residues in the CDR3. V shed 2 bases and J shed 2 bases, with 23 bases lying between them. CDR3 region: CASSLLGFPDSRDTDTQYF. As DNA, the CDR3 is TGTGCCAGCAGTTTACTCGGGTTCCCAGACAGTCGAGACACAGATACGCAGTATTTT.

This clonotype was recorded only once. The chain recombines TRBV9 with TRBJ2-4; D gene ambiguous. Germline-derived CDR1 and CDR2 are SGDLS and YYNGEE. Trimming pared 0 bases from V and 1 base from J, leaving 11 bases between. The CDR3 has 16 residues. The CDR3 is CASSVGHSAAKNIQYF. CDR3 in DNA: TGTGCCAGCAGCGTAGGGCACTCTGCGGCCAAAAACATTCAGTACTTC.

This clonotype was detected a few times. This sequence joins TRBV15 and TRBJ2-1, with 12 bases lining up with TRBD2. V was pared by 1 base and J by 0 bases, with 10 bases of the junction left unmatched. There are 20 residues in the CDR3. Germline values: CDR1 LNHNV, CDR2 YYDKDF (reference sequence). The CDR3 sequence: CATSRVRLAGESDSYNEQFF. The CDR3 DNA sequence: TGTGCCACCAGCAGAGTGAGACTAGCGGGAGAGAGTGACTCCTACAATGAGCAGTTCTTC.

This clonotype has a handful of counts. The CDR3 DNA is TGTGCCAGCAGCTTAGCCCCCGGGGGCCCAAACACCGGGGAGCTGTTTTTT. This encodes CASSLAPGGPNTGELFF. The chain recombines TRBV7-6 with TRBJ2-2, with D possibly being TRBD1 or TRBD2 (6 bases each). The germline CDR1 and CDR2 sequences are SGHVS and FNYEAQ. With 0 bases removed from V and 2 bases from J, the gap between germline ends came to 13 bases. The length of the CDR3 is 17 residues.

The chain is built from TRBV13 and TRBJ2-3, with D tentatively TRBD1 (6 bases). V was clipped by 2 bases and J by 4 bases, with 22 bases between them. Germline CDR1 and CDR2: PRHDT and FYEKMQ (reference sequence). This CDR3 region has 18 residues. The CDR3 bases are TGTGCCAGCAGCTTATACGGTAGGGACACCAAGGGATCAGATACGCAGTATTTT. The encoded protein is CASSLYGRDTKGSDTQYF. Filled out from reference TRBV13 and TRBJ2-3, the complete variable domain reads AAGVIQSPRHLIKEKRETATLKCYPIPRHDTVYWYQQGPGQDPQFLISFYEKMQSDKGSIPDRFSAQQFSDYHSELNMSSLELGDSALYFCASSLYGRDTKGSDTQYFGPGTRLTVL.

This chain links TRBV27 with TRBJ2-3, with D possibly matching TRBD1 (5 bases). The CDR3 extends over 14 amino acids. Trimming shortened V by 6 bases and J by 0 bases, and 10 bases separated the two germline ends. Germline V gene data show CDR1 as MNHEY and CDR2 as SMNVEV (reference sequence). The CDR3 nucleotides read TGTGCCAGCAGCATGGCAGGGAGCACAGATACGCAGTATTTT. Residues: CASSMAGSTDTQYF.

Ten or more counts support this clonotype. The chain has TRBV20-1 and TRBJ2-3; possible D gene TRBD2, 5 bases. This CDR3 contains 17 residues. V was trimmed by 1 base and J by 0 bases, leaving 17 bases between them. CDR1 and CDR2 (germline): DFQATT, SNEGSKA (reference sequence). The CDR3 DNA reads TGCAGTGCTAGAGCGATGAGCGGCTCCGCTAGCACAGATACGCAGTATTTT. Residues: CSARAMSGSASTDTQYF.

The sample holds a few counts of this clonotype. This chain joins TRBV5-1 and TRBJ2-4; the D is unclear. The CDR3 loop spans 14 amino acids. CDR1 and CDR2 from the germline V gene are SGHRS and YFSETQ. Trimming cost V 0 bases and J 0 bases, with 4 bases left between them. CDR3 DNA: TGCGCCAGCAGCTTGGAAGGAGCCAAAAACATTCAGTACTTC. Translated, it gives CASSLEGAKNIQYF.

This clonotype has only a few counts. The chain employs TRBV27 and TRBJ2-7; a weak D match, TRBD1 (6 bases). This CDR3 has 16 amino acids. Trimming left V 4 bases short and J 7 bases short, with 23 bases between. Germline V CDR1 and CDR2: MNHEY, SMNVEV (reference sequence). The CDR3 nucleotides read TGTGCCAGCAGTTCCGCGAGCGAAGGGGGAGAAGTGGAGCAGTACTTC. Translating it yields CASSSASEGGEVEQYF.